This T cell receptor beta chain came from a study of a mutant IDH1 vaccine in newly diagnosed glioma. The wider study: Scheduled for weeks 1, 3, 5, 7, 11, 15, 19 and 23, eight vaccinations were given to patients. The start of vaccination came 4-6 weeks after radiotherapy alone, or with temozolomide cycles. Treated patients showed a male proportion of about 62%, a female proportion of about 40%, and a mean age of around 39 years. Most had both radiotherapy and temozolomide beforehand; others had only one.

Documented time point: week 23, last vaccination. Vaccination comprised doses that each held 300 ug of mutant IDH1 20-mer peptide, plus topical imiquimod. CDR3 length: 16 residues. Per the germline V gene, CDR1 is SGHRS and CDR2 is YFSETQ. The ends lost 4 bases at V and 6 bases at J; junction bases unmatched: 7. Comment on this clone: Its antigen is as yet unknown.

Using immunoSEQ multiplex PCR, the repertoire was profiled, and TCRdb retains in-frame clones only, with some absent. The table lists about 65,000 clones, approximately 81% of them singletons, with approximately 4% in the top ten. The V and J genes are TRBV5-1 and TRBJ2-1; 13 bases map to TRBD2. This receptor was obtained from a man aged 25-45 years with glioma. This specimen consisted of PBMCs, obtained from a glioma patient whose treatment included an IDH1 peptide vaccine. The CDR3 region is CASSLLTSGGINEQFF. CDR3 DNA sequence: TGCGCCAGCAGCCTTCTGACTAGCGGGGGGATCAATGAGCAGTTCTTC.